This TCR beta chain was retrieved from a study of T cell responses to AZD1222 COVID-19 vaccine. Study findings and constraints: Spike was spanned by vaccine-associated CD4 TCRs, with dominance at 160-218 and 743-854. Variant regions that are unmutated are reportedly the target of nearly half of spike-specific TCRs. Mostly white British, mostly female donors; authors suggested clonal diversity may be underestimated.

Points on this clone: Its antigen is currently unknown.

Clones were sequenced by immunoSEQ multiplex PCR, and TCRdb holds only the in-frame ones, with some missing. The repertoire holds some 200,000 clones, with approximately 90% as singletons. The sequence was obtained from an adult who received the AZD1222 COVID-19 vaccine. Material: peripheral blood, obtained 28 days after the second AZD1222 dose.

The CDR3 here is CASRAGASNTEAFF. The CDR3 DNA sequence: TGCGCCAGCAGAGCAGGGGCAAGCAACACTGAAGCTTTCTTT. The V and J genes are TRBV10-2 and TRBJ1-1; D may be TRBD1 (6 bases). The germline V gene has CDR1 WSHSY and CDR2 SAAADI. Trimming shortened V by 6 bases and J by 2 bases, and 13 bases separated the two germline ends. CDR3 length: 14 amino acids.